Detailed here is one TCR beta chain. Its target is unknown. These data are taken from a study of cytomegalovirus exposure and HLA in healthy donors. The study's findings and limits: Cytomegalovirus-associated TCR beta chains were listed, numbering 164.

The CDR3 contains 18 residues. Trimming removed 1 base from V and 1 base from J; junction bases left unmatched: 13. Germline lookup yields CDR1 GTSNPN and CDR2 SVGIG (reference sequence). Sequencing was performed with immunoSEQ multiplex PCR; in TCRdb, only in-frame clones are kept and a portion is missing. The data contain 60,000 to 85,000 clones, 90% to 95% of them singletons. While the first cohort had over 650 subjects, the donors belonged to the separate validation cohort of 100 to 150 subjects. The chain has TRBV30 and TRBJ2-7, with 10 bases lining up with TRBD2. What was sequenced was PBMCs. This TCR was recovered from a young man in good health and CMV-seropositive. The CDR3 sequence is CAWSEGLAGVPPSYEQYF. DNA of the CDR3: TGTGCCTGGAGTGAGGGGCTAGCGGGAGTCCCGCCTTCCTACGAGCAGTACTTC. The full variable domain, completed using reference TRBV30 and TRBJ2-7, is SQTIHQWPATLVQPVGSPLSLECTVEGTSNPNLYWYRQAAGRGLQLLFYSVGIGQISSEVPQNLSASRPQDRQFILSSKKLLLSDSGFYLCAWSEGLAGVPPSYEQYFGPGTRLTVT.